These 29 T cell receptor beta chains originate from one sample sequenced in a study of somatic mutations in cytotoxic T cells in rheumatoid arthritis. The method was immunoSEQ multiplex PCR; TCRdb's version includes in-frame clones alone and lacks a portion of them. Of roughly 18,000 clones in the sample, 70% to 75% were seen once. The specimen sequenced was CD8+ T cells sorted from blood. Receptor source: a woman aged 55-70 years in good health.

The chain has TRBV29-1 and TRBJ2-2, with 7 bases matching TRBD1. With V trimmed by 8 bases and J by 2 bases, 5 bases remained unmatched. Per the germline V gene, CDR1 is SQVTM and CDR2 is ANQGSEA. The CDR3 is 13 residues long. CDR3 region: CSIGTDNTGELFF. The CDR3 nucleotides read TGCAGCATAGGGACAGACAACACCGGGGAGCTGTTTTTT.

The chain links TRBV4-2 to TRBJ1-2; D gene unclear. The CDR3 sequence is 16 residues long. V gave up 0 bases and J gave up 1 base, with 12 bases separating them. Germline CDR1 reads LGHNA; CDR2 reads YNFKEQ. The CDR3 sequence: CASSQDWGRGNYGYTF. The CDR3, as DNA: TGTGCCAGCAGCCAAGATTGGGGTCGGGGTAACTATGGCTACACCTTC.

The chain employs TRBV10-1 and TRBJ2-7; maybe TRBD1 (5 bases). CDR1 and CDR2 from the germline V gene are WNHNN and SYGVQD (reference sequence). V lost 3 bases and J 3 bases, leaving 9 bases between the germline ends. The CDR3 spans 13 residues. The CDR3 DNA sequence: TGCGCCAGCAGTGAAGGGCAGGGCTACGAGCAGTACTTC. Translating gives CASSEGQGYEQYF.

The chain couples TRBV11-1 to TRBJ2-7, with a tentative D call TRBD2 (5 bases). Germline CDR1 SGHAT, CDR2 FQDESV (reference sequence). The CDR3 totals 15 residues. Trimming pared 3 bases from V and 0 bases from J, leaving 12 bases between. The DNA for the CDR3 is TGTGCCAGCAGCTTTCTGGAGGCACCCTCCTACGAGCAGTACTTC. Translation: CASSFLEAPSYEQYF.

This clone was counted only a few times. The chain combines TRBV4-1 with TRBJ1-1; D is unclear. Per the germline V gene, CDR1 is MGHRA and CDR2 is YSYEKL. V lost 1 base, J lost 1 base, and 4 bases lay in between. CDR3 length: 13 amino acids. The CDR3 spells CASSQVPNTEAFF. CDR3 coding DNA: TGCGCCAGCAGCCAAGTTCCGAACACTGAAGCTTTCTTT.

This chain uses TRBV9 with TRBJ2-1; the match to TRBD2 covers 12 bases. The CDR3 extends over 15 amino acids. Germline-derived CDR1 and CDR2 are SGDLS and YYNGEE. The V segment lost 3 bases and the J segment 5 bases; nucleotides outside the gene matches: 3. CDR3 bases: TGTGCCAGCAGCGGGACTAGCGGGAACCACAATGAGCAGTTCTTC. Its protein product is CASSGTSGNHNEQFF.

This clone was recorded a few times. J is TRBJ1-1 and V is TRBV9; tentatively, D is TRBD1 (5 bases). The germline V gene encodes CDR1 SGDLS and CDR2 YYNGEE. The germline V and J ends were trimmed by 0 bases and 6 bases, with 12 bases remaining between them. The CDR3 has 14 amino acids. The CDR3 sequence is CASSVAGGGSEAFF. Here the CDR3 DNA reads TGTGCCAGCAGCGTAGCTGGGGGGGGGTCTGAAGCTTTCTTT.

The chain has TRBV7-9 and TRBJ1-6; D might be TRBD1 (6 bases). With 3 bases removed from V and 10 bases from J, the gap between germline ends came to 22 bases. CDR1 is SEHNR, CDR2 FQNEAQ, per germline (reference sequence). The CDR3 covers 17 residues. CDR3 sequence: CASSFHDATGIRSPLHF. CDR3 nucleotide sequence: TGTGCCAGCAGCTTCCACGATGCGACAGGCATCAGATCACCCCTCCACTTT.

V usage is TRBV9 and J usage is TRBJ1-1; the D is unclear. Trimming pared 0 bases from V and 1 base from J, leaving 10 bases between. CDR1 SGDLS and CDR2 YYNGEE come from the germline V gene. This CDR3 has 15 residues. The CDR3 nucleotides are TGTGCCAGCAGCGTAGATCCAGACGCGAACACTGAAGCTTTCTTT. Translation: CASSVDPDANTEAFF. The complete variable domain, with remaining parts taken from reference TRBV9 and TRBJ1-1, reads DSGVTQTPKHLITATGQRVTLRCSPRSGDLSVYWYQQSLDQGLQFLIQYYNGEERAKGNILERFSAQQFPDLHSELNLSSLELGDSALYFCASSVDPDANTEAFFGQGTRLTVV.

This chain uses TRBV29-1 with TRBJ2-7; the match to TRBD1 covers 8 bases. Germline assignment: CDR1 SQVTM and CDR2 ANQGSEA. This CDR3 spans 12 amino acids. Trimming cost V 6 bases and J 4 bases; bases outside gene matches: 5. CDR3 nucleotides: TGCAGCGTCCCCGGGACAGGTTACGAGCAGTACTTC. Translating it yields CSVPGTGYEQYF.

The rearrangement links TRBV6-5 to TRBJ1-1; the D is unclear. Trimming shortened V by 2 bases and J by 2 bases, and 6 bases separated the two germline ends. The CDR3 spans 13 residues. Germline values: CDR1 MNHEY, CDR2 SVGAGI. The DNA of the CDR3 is TGTGCCAGCAGTTACACGGGCAACACTGAAGCTTTCTTT. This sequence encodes CASSYTGNTEAFF.

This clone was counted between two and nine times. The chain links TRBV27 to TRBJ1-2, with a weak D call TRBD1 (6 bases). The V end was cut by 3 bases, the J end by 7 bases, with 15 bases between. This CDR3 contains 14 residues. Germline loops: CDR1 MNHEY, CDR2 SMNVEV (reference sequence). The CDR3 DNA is TGTGCCAGCAGTTTGGATTCTGGGGGGCCTGGCTACACCTTC. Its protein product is CASSLDSGGPGYTF.

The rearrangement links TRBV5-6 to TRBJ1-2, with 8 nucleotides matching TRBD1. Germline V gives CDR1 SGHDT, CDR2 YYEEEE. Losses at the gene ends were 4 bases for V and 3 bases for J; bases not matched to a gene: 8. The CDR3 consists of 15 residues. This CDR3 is CASSRPDRGHYGYTF. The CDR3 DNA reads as TGTGCCAGCAGCAGACCCGACAGGGGCCACTATGGCTACACCTTC.

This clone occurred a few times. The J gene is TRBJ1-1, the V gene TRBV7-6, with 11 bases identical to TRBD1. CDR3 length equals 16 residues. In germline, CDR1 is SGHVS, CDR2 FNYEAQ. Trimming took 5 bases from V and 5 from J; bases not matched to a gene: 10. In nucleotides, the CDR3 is TGTGCCAGCAGCGGGGACAGGGGGAACGGGGGGACTGAAGCTTTCTTT. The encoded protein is CASSGDRGNGGTEAFF.

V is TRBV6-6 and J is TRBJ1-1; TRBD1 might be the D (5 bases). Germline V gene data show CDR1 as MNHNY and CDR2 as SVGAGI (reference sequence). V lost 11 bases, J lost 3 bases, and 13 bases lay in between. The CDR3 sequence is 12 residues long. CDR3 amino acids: CAGADGYTEAFF. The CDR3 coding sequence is TGTGCCGGGGCGGACGGGTACACTGAAGCTTTCTTT.

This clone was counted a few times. CDR3 residues: CASSPEAGGPQNEQFF. Written as DNA, the CDR3 is TGTGCCAGCAGCCCCGAAGCGGGAGGGCCTCAGAATGAGCAGTTCTTC. The rearrangement links TRBV7-8 to TRBJ2-1; TRBD2 agrees at 10 bases. J lost 7 bases, V lost 5 bases, and 11 bases had no gene match. Germline V lookup: CDR1 SGHVS, CDR2 FQNEAQ. CDR3 length: 16 amino acids.

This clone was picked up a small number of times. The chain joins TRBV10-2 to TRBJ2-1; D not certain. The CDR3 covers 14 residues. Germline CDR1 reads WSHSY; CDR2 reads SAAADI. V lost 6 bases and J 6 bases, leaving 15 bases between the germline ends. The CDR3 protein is CASSATDWGNEQFF. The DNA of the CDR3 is TGCGCCAGCAGCGCTACCGACTGGGGCAATGAGCAGTTCTTC.

CDR3 protein: CASSGLGSRQETQYF. The DNA of the CDR3 is TGTGCCAGCAGCGGACTGGGGAGCCGACAAGAGACCCAGTACTTC. The chain combines TRBV7-9 with TRBJ2-5, with TRBD2 as a possible D gene (5 bases). The CDR3 is 15 amino acids. The germline gives CDR1 SEHNR, CDR2 FQNEAQ (reference sequence). The V gene lost 5 bases and the J gene lost 2 bases, with 15 bases spanning the gap.

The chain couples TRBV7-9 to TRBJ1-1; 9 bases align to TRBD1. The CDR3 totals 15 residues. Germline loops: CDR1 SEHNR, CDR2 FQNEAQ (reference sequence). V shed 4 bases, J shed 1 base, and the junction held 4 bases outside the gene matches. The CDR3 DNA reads TGTGCCAGCAGCTCTTCGGACAGGGGGAACACTGAAGCTTTCTTT. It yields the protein CASSSSDRGNTEAFF.

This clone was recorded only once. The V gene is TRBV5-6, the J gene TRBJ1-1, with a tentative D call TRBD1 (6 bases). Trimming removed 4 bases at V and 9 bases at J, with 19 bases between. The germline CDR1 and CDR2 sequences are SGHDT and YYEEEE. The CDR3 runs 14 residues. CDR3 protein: CASSPWRQGQKAFF. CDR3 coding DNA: TGTGCCAGCAGCCCTTGGAGGCAGGGGCAAAAAGCTTTCTTT.

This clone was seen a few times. The CDR3 here is CASSQAHLAGGGNEQFF. CDR3 in DNA: TGCGCCAGCAGCCAGGCACACCTAGCGGGAGGGGGTAATGAGCAGTTCTTC. V usage is TRBV4-1 and J usage is TRBJ2-1; 12 nucleotides agree with TRBD2. The CDR3 length is 17 residues. Trimming cost V 3 bases and J 7 bases; bases outside gene matches: 10. Germline CDR1 reads MGHRA; CDR2 reads YSYEKL.

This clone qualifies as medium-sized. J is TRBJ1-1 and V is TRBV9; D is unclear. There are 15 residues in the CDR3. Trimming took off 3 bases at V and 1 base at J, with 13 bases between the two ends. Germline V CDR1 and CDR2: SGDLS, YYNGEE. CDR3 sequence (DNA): TGTGCCAGCAGCGCCGACCCTGACCAGAACACTGAAGCTTTCTTT. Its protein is CASSADPDQNTEAFF.

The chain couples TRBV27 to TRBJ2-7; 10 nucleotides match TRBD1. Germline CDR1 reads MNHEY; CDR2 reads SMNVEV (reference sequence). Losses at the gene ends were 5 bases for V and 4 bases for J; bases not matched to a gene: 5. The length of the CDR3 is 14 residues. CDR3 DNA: TGTGCCAGCAGTACCGGGACAGGGGATTACGAGCAGTACTTC. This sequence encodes CASSTGTGDYEQYF.

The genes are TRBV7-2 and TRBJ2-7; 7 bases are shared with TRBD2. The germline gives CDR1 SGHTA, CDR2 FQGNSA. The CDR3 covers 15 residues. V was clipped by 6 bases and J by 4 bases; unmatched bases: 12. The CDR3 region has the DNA TGTGCCAGCAGTTCTACCCCAGCGGGAAGGTACGAGCAGTACTTC. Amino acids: CASSSTPAGRYEQYF. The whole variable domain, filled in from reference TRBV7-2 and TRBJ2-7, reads GAGVSQSPSNKVTEKGKDVELRCDPISGHTALYWYRQSLGQGLEFLIYFQGNSAPDKSGLPSDRFSAERTGGSVSTLTIQRTQQEDSAVYLCASSSTPAGRYEQYFGPGTRLTVT.

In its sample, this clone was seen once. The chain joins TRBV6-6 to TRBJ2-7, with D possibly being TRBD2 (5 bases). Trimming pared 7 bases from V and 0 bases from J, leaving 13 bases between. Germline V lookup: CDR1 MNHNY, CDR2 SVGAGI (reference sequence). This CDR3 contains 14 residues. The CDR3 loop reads CASIHSASSYEQYF. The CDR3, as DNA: TGTGCCAGCATCCATAGCGCGAGCTCCTACGAGCAGTACTTC.

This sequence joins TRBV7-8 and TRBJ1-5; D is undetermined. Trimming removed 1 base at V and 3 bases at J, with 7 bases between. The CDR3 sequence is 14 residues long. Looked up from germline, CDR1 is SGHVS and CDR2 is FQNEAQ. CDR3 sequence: CASSLGGYNQPQHF. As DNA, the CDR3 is TGTGCCAGCAGCTTAGGGGGTTACAATCAGCCCCAGCATTTT.

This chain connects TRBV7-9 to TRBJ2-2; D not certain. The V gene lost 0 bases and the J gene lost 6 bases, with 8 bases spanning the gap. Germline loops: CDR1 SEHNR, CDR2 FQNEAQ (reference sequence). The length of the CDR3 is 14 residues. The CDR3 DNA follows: TGTGCCAGCAGCTTAGCGGGGTTGGCCGGGGAGCTGTTTTTT. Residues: CASSLAGLAGELFF.

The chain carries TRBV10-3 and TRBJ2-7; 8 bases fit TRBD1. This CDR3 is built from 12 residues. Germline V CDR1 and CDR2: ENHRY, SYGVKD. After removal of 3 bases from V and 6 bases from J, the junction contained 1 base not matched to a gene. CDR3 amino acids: CAISDRGREQYF. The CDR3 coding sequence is TGTGCCATCAGTGACAGGGGGCGCGAGCAGTACTTC.

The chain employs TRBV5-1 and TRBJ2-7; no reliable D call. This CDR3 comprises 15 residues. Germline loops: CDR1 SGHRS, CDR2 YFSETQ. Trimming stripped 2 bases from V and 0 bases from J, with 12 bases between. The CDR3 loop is CASSLPTGSSYEQYF. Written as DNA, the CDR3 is TGCGCCAGCAGCTTACCGACTGGATCCTCCTACGAGCAGTACTTC. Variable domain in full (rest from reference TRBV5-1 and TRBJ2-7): KAGVTQTPRYLIKTRGQQVTLSCSPISGHRSVSWYQQTPGQGLQFLFEYFSETQRNKGNFPGRFSGRQFSNSRSEMNVSTLELGDSALYLCASSLPTGSSYEQYFGPGTRLTVT.